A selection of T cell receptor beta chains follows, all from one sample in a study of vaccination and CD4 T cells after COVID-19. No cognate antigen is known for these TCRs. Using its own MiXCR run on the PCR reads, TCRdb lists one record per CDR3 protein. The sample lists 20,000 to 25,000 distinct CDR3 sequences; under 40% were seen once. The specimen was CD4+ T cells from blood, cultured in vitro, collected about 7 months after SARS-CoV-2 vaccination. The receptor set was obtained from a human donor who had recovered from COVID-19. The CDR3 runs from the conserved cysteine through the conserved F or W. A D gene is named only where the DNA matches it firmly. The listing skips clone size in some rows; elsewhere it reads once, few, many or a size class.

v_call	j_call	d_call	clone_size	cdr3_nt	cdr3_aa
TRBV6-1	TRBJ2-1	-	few	TGTGCCAGCAGTGAAGTAGGGGGGACATACAATGAGCAGTTCTTC	CASSEVGGTYNEQFF
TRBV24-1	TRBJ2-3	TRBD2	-	TGTGCCACCAGTGATTTACGGGCGGGAGAATATACGCAGTATTTT	CATSDLRAGEYTQYF
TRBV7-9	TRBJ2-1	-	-	TGTGCCAGCAGCTTATCACTCACCGGGGATGAGCAGTTCTTC	CASSLSLTGDEQFF
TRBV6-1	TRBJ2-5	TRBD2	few	TGTGCCAGCAGTCCACGCACCGGGGGGGGAAAAACCCAGTACTTC	CASSPRTGGGKTQYF
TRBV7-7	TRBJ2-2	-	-	TGTGCCAGCAGCTTAGCGGAGGGGGGCTCCGGGGAGCTGTTTTTT	CASSLAEGGSGELFF
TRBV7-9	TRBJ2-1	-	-	TGTGCCAGCAGCTTAGCACGGAGTGGGTCCTACAATGAGCAGTTCTTC	CASSLARSGSYNEQFF
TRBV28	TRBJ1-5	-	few	TGTGCCAGCAGTTTATCGGATTTATGGTCTCAGCCCCAGCATTTT	CASSLSDLWSQPQHF
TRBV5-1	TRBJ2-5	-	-	TGCGCCAGCAGCTCACGGGAGACCCAGTACTTC	CASSSRETQYF
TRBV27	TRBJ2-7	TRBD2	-	TGTGCCAGCAGTTGGGCGGGAGGGCCCTACGAGCAGTACTTC	CASSWAGGPYEQYF
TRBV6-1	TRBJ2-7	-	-	TGTGCCAGCAGTGTCTTTTACGGGACTTCGGATGCCTACGAGCAGTACTTC	CASSVFYGTSDAYEQYF
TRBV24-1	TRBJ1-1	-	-	TGTGCCACCAGCCCCGGGGGGGTGAACACTGAAGCTTTCTTT	CATSPGGVNTEAFF
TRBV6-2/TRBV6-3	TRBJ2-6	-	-	TGTGCCAGCAGTCGCGGCAGGAACTCTGGGGCCAACGTCCTGACTTTC	CASSRGRNSGANVLTF
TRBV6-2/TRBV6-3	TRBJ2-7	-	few	TGTGCCAGCATTCCCTCCGGGACACGCGAGCAGTACTTC	CASIPSGTREQYF
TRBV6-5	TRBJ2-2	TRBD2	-	TGTGCCAGCAGTTACTTGTCTGCGGGAGACACCGGGGAGCTGTTTTTT	CASSYLSAGDTGELFF
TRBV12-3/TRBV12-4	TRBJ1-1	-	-	TGTGCCAGCAGTTTAGCGGGGCCTGAAGCTTTCTTT	CASSLAGPEAFF
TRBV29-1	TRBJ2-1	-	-	TGCAGCGTTGAGTACAATGAGCAGTTCTTC	CSVEYNEQFF
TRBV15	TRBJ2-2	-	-	TGTGCCACCAGCAGAGCCACGGGGGTCACCGGGGAGCTGTTTTTT	CATSRATGVTGELFF
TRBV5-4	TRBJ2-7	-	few	TGTGCCAGCAGCTTTGAGGTGGACGAGCAGTACTTC	CASSFEVDEQYF
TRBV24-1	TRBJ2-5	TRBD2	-	TGTGCCACCAGTGATTTTGGGGGATGGGGGGGACAAGAGACCCAGTACTTC	CATSDFGGWGGQETQYF
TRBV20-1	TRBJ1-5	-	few	TGCAGTGCTGCAACCCGACAGAAATCCCTTAGCAATCAGCCCCAGCATTTT	CSAATRQKSLSNQPQHF
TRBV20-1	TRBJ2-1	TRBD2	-	TGCAGTGCCAGTGGGGGGGGCAATGAGCAGTTCTTC	CSASGGGNEQFF
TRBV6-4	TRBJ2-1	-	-	TGTGCCAGCAGTGACTCGGACAACGATGAGCAGTTCTTC	CASSDSDNDEQFF
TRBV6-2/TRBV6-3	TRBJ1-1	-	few	TGTGCCAGCACCGGGGGCGCGGGGATCGTGGCTTTCTTT	CASTGGAGIVAFF
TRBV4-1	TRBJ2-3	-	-	TGCGCCAGCAGCCAAGTTGGGTTGACGACTCACGATACGCAGTATTTT	CASSQVGLTTHDTQYF
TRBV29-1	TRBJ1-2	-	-	TGCAGCGTTGATAGTCGGGGAAACTATGGCTACACCTTC	CSVDSRGNYGYTF
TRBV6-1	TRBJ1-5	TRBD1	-	TGTGCCAGCAGCTTGGACAGGCCTTATAGCAATCAGCCCCAGCATTTT	CASSLDRPYSNQPQHF
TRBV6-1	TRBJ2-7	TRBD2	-	TGTGCCAGCAGTGAAGCAGCGGGAGGGCCTTACGAGCAGTACTTC	CASSEAAGGPYEQYF
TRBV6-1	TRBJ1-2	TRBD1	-	TGTGCCAGCAGTAGATACCGGGACAGGGCCTGTGGCTACACCTTC	CASSRYRDRACGYTF
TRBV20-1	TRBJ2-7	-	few	TGCAGTGCTAGAGGATCGGCCTACGAGCAGTACTTC	CSARGSAYEQYF
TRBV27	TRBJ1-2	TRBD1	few	TGTGCCAGCAGTAAAAGACAGGGGGCGGACTACACCTTC	CASSKRQGADYTF
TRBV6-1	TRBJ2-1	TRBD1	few	TGTGCCAGCAGAAAGGCCGGGACAGGGAGCGATGAGCAGTTCTTC	CASRKAGTGSDEQFF
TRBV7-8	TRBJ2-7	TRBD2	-	TGTGCCAGCACCTTGGGGACAAGACTAGCGGGAGGCGAGCAGTACTTC	CASTLGTRLAGGEQYF
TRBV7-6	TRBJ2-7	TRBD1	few	TGTGCCAGCAGCTCGGGGACAGGGGCCTACGAGCAGTACTTC	CASSSGTGAYEQYF
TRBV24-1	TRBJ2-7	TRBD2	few	TGTGCCACCAGTGATCCCCGGGGCGGGAGGGGCTACGAGCAGTACTTC	CATSDPRGGRGYEQYF
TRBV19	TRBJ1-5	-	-	TGTGCCAGTAGCTACCAAAGGGGTAGCAATCAGCCCCAGCATTTT	CASSYQRGSNQPQHF
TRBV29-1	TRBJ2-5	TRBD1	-	TGCAGCGTCACCGGACAGGGGAATGGAGAGACCCAGTACTTC	CSVTGQGNGETQYF
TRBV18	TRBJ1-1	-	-	TGTGCCAGCTCACCACCGACCAGACCTGAAGCTTTCTTT	CASSPPTRPEAFF
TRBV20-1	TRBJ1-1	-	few	TGCAGTGCTAGAGAACACCGCAACACTGAAGCTTTCTTT	CSAREHRNTEAFF
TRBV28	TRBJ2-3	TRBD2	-	TGTGCCAGCAGGCCCCGGGGTTGGAGCGGGAGGGTTAGCACAGATACGCAGTATTTT	CASRPRGWSGRVSTDTQYF
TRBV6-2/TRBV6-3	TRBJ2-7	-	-	TGTGCCAGCAGTTTCCAGACAGATGAATACTCCTACGAGCAGTACTTC	CASSFQTDEYSYEQYF
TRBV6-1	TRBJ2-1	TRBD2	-	TGTGCCAGCAGGGGACTAGCGGGAGGGCCCTCCTACAATGAGCAGTTCTTC	CASRGLAGGPSYNEQFF
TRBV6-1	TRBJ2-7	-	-	TGTGCCAGCACAGGGTTCGAGCAGTACTTC	CASTGFEQYF
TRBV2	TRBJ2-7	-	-	TGTGCCAGCAGTCTATACGAGCAGTACTTC	CASSLYEQYF
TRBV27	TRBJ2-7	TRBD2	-	TGTGCCAGCAGGGACCCCTCTCGCGGGAGAAGGGGGCAGTACTTC	CASRDPSRGRRGQYF
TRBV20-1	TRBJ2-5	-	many	TGCAGTGCTGCCTCGGCGGGACAAGAGACCCAGTACTTC	CSAASAGQETQYF
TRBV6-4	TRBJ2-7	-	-	TGTGCCACCCTTATGGGTTCCTACGAGCAGTACTTC	CATLMGSYEQYF
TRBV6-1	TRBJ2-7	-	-	TGTGCCAGCAGGGATCCGTACGGTCTCTACGAGCAGTACTTC	CASRDPYGLYEQYF
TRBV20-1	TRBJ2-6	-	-	TGCAGTGCACCTGACACCGGCTCTGGGGCCAACGTCCTGACTTTC	CSAPDTGSGANVLTF
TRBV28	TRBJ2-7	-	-	TGTGCCAGCAGTTTATGGAGGACAGGAGGGGGGGAGCAGTACTTC	CASSLWRTGGGEQYF
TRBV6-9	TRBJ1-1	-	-	TGTGCCAGCACGACCATAGGGGGGAACACTGAAGCTTTCTTT	CASTTIGGNTEAFF
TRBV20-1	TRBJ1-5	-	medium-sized	TGCAGTGCTAGTGGTGGACAGAGCAATCAGCCCCAGCATTTT	CSASGGQSNQPQHF
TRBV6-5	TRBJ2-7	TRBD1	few	TGTGCCAGCAGTTCGACAGGGAGCTACGAGCAGTACTTC	CASSSTGSYEQYF
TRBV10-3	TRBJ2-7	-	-	TGTGCCATCAGTGAGCCTGGGCTGGGGGGGGGCTGGGAGCAGTACTTC	CAISEPGLGGGWEQYF
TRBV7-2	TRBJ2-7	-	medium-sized	TGTGCCAGCAGCCCGTCCTACTACGAGCAGTACTTC	CASSPSYYEQYF
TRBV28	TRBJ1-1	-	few	TGTGCCAGCAGTTTGCCGGGGATAACTGAAGCTTTCTTT	CASSLPGITEAFF
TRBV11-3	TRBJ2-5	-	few	TGTGCCAGCAGCCCCGCGCGAGGGGAGACCCAGTACTTC	CASSPARGETQYF
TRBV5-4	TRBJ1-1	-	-	TGTGCCAGCAGCTTGGTGGGGGGGGCGCATTCACAGAGGGTTCTGTTT	CASSLVGGAHSQRVLF
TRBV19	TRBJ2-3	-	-	TGTGCCAGTAGTACCAGCGGCACAGATACGCAGTATTTT	CASSTSGTDTQYF
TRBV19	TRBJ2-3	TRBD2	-	TGTGCCAGTAGCGCGGGAGAAAGTACGCAGTATTTT	CASSAGESTQYF